A single sample gave rise to the 10 T cell receptor beta chains below, sequenced in a study of T cell responses to AZD1222 COVID-19 vaccine. Here immunoSEQ multiplex PCR was the method, and the copy in TCRdb shows in-frame clones only, minus some. The repertoire consists of around 150,000 clones, with 75% to 95% occurring once and the leading ten covering 3% to 3.5%. This specimen consisted of peripheral blood, obtained 28 days after the second AZD1222 dose. These receptors all come from an adult who received the AZD1222 COVID-19 vaccine.

There are a few counts of this clone. The chain carries TRBV19 and TRBJ1-5; tentative D call: TRBD1 (6 bases). The CDR3 covers 15 residues. Germline V gene sequence: CDR1 LNHDA, CDR2 SQIVND (reference sequence). Trimming left V 7 bases short and J 2 bases short, with 15 bases between. The CDR3 loop is CASNGGGLGNQPQHF. CDR3 in DNA: TGTGCCAGTAACGGGGGCGGCCTAGGCAATCAGCCCCAGCATTTT.

V usage is TRBV3-1 (or the pseudogene TRBV3-2) and J usage is TRBJ2-2, with a weak D call TRBD1 (6 bases). Between the trimmed V and J ends, which lost 6 bases and 4 bases, there was a span of 15 bases. Looked up from germline, CDR1 is LGHDT and CDR2 is YNNKEL (reference sequence). The CDR3 sequence is 15 residues long. CDR3 coding DNA: TGTGCCAGCAGTCATCAGGGACACATCACCGGGGAGCTGTTTTTT. Its translation: CASSHQGHITGELFF.

The chain links TRBV24-1 to TRBJ2-1; D may be TRBD1 (7 bases). Germline-derived CDR1 and CDR2 are KGHDR and SFDVKD. With 5 bases removed from V and 5 bases from J, the gap between germline ends came to 30 bases. The CDR3 covers 20 residues. Here the CDR3 reads CATSGRGHHLLAGQNNEQFF. CDR3 nucleotides: TGTGCCACCAGTGGGCGGGGACACCACCTCCTGGCGGGACAGAACAATGAGCAGTTCTTC.

This clone was observed a handful of times. V gene TRBV2 combines with J gene TRBJ2-5; D might be TRBD1 (6 bases). Germline CDR1 reads SNHLY; CDR2 reads FYNNEI. CDR3 size: 15 residues. Between the trimmed V and J ends, which lost 3 bases and 5 bases, there was a span of 16 bases. Here the CDR3 reads CASSEGAVMGETQYF. For the CDR3, the DNA is TGTGCCAGCAGTGAGGGGGCTGTAATGGGGGAGACCCAGTACTTC.

The chain combines TRBV6-5 with TRBJ1-3; D is unclear. Germline V gene data show CDR1 as MNHEY and CDR2 as SVGAGI. Trimming shortened V by 7 bases and J by 0 bases, and 7 bases separated the two germline ends. The CDR3 is 13 amino acids. This CDR3 reads CASTRDSGNTIYF. The CDR3 DNA sequence: TGTGCCAGCACTCGGGACTCTGGAAACACCATATATTTT.

The gene calls are TRBV2 and TRBJ2-4; the D is unclear. V was shortened by 1 base and J by 15 bases, with 13 bases between the two germline ends. The CDR3 consists of 12 residues. Looked up from germline, CDR1 is SNHLY and CDR2 is FYNNEI. The CDR3 nucleotides are TGTGCCAGCAGTGAAGTCGACGGAACCTGGTACTTC. Protein product: CASSEVDGTWYF.

The rearrangement links TRBV9 to TRBJ2-5, with D unclear. Germline CDR1 and CDR2: SGDLS and YYNGEE. This CDR3 spans 15 amino acids. Deletions cut 2 bases from V and 1 base from J, with 12 bases between. This CDR3 is CASSVDGSVQETQYF. CDR3 coding DNA: TGTGCCAGCAGCGTTGATGGATCAGTCCAAGAGACCCAGTACTTC.

The V and J genes are TRBV5-1 and TRBJ1-2; D is uncertain. Germline-derived CDR1 and CDR2 are SGHRS and YFSETQ. The CDR3 covers 14 residues. Trimming removed 0 bases from V and 4 bases from J, with 10 bases in between. In DNA, the CDR3 is TGCGCCAGCAGCTTGGTGGCGGGCTTCTATGGCTACACCTTC. Translating it yields CASSLVAGFYGYTF. Filled out from reference TRBV5-1 and TRBJ1-2, the complete variable domain reads KAGVTQTPRYLIKTRGQQVTLSCSPISGHRSVSWYQQTPGQGLQFLFEYFSETQRNKGNFPGRFSGRQFSNSRSEMNVSTLELGDSALYLCASSLVAGFYGYTFGSGTRLTVV.

The V gene is TRBV5-8, the J gene TRBJ2-1, with D hard to call. The CDR3 length is 15 residues. Germline V CDR1 and CDR2: SGHTS, YDEGEE. Trimming stripped 4 bases from V and 8 bases from J, with 19 bases between. The CDR3 loop reads CASSGIPGPRDEQFF. The CDR3 DNA is TGTGCCAGCAGCGGTATCCCTGGGCCGCGCGATGAGCAGTTCTTC.

The CDR3 bases are TGTGCCAGCAGTGACGCTGACAGGTTTAATTCACCCCTCCACTTT. Its protein product is CASSDADRFNSPLHF. V is TRBV6-1 and J is TRBJ1-6; possible D gene TRBD1, 6 bases. Germline V gene sequence: CDR1 MNHNS, CDR2 SASEGT. The CDR3 has 15 amino acids. Trimming removed 3 bases at V and 6 bases at J, with 12 bases between.